This TCR beta chain appears in the sequencing data of a study of shared clonotypes between healthy human individuals. The V end lost 1 base, the J end lost 4 bases, and 8 bases lay between the germline ends. This CDR3 spans 14 amino acids. Germline CDR1 is SGHTA and CDR2 is FQGNSA. Repertoires were generated with immunoSEQ multiplex PCR, while TCRdb's copy carries only in-frame clones and drops some. The sample has hundreds of thousands of clones; roughly 72% are singletons. Only a few counts were recorded for this clone. Its antigen is as yet unknown. Other DNA sequences of this sample code for an identical CDR3. Study-wide results and limits: Lower generation probabilities were found for non-shared clonotypes than for those shared by all four donors.

The clonotype comes from a woman in her thirties in good health. Sequenced sample: memory CD4+ T cells sorted from blood. Subset given: CD45RA-negative fraction. V is TRBV7-2 and J is TRBJ1-5; D possibly corresponds to TRBD1 (6 bases). The CDR3 DNA reads as TGTGCCAGCAGCTTAGAGGGGGGAAATCAGCCCCAGCATTTT. It yields the protein CASSLEGGNQPQHF. Using reference TRBV7-2 and TRBJ1-5 for the parts outside the CDR3, the full variable domain is GAGVSQSPSNKVTEKGKDVELRCDPISGHTALYWYRQSLGQGLEFLIYFQGNSAPDKSGLPSDRFSAERTGGSVSTLTIQRTQQEDSAVYLCASSLEGGNQPQHFGDGTRLSIL.